What follows is one TCR beta chain and its context. The antigen it recognizes is unknown. No base quality values were provided; no much bigger clone lies one nucleotide off. The data were obtained in a study of technical replicates of blood from several donors (dated 2017 in TCRdb). Library prep was done by the immunoSEQ multiplex PCR assay. In TCRdb, the immuneACCESS table is reduced to in-frame sequences with V and J assigned. These tables do not hold every clone; where another copy was compared, an unresolved V gene accounts for under half, and the others remain unexplained. This sample lists fewer than 100,000 clones; approximately 90% were detected once. The ten largest make up around 0.27% of the sample. Input material: T cells isolated from PBMCs. This sequence was found in a human donor in good health.

The bases read TGTGCCAGCAGCTTAGAAATTGGGCTCTATGGCTACACCTTC. This is translated as CASSLEIGLYGYTF. The sequence is built from TRBV7-9 and TRBJ1-2, with an unclear D gene assignment. From its cysteine to its phenylalanine, the CDR3 spans 14 amino acids. The only DNA kept is the CDR3, 42 bases in frame from the first base. The germline ends are 10 bases apart after V is trimmed by 1 base and J by 4 bases. CDR1 and CDR2 were assigned from the germline V gene (reference sequence) as SEHNR and FQNEAQ.